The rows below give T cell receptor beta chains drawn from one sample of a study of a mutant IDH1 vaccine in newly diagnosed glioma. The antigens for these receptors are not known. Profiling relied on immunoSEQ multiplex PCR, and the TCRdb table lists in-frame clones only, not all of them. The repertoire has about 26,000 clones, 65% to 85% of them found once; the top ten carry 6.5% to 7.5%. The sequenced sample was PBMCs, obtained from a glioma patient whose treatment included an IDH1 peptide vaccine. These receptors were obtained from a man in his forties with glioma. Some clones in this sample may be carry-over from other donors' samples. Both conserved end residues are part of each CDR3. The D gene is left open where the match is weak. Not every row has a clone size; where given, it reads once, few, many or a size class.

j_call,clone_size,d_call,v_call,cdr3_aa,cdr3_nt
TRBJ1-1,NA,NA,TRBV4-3,CASSQEARADTEAFF,TGCGCCAGCAGCCAAGAGGCCAGGGCGGACACTGAAGCTTTCTTT
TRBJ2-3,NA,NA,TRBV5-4,CASSLPGPSSTDTQYF,TGTGCCAGCAGCTTACCGGGTCCTTCTAGCACAGATACGCAGTATTTT
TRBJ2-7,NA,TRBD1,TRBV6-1,CASSEAPGRGYEQYF,TGTGCCAGCAGTGAAGCCCCGGGCAGGGGGTACGAGCAGTACTTC
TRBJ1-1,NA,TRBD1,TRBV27,CASSTGQGWTEAFF,TGTGCCAGCAGTACCGGACAGGGATGGACTGAAGCTTTCTTT
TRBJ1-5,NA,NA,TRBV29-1,CSVEVGRAFPCSSNQPQHF,TGCAGCGTTGAAGTCGGCAGGGCGTTCCCCTGCTCCAGCAATCAGCCCCAGCATTTT
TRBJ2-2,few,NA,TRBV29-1,CSVEMSGNTGELFF,TGCAGCGTTGAGATGTCAGGGAACACCGGGGAGCTGTTTTTT
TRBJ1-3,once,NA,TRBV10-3,CAIRDDISGNTIYF,TGTGCCATCAGGGACGATATCTCTGGAAACACCATATATTTT
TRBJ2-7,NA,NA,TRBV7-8,CASSNPPRGAYEQYF,TGTGCCAGCAGTAATCCGCCCAGGGGCGCCTACGAGCAGTACTTC
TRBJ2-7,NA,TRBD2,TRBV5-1,CASSAGRGEPSYEQYF,TGCGCCAGCAGCGCCGGACGGGGGGAACCAAGCTACGAGCAGTACTTC
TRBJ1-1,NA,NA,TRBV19,CASSITFLGTEAFF,TGTGCCAGTAGTATTACTTTTCTAGGCACTGAAGCTTTCTTT
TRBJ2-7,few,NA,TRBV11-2,CASSQGFYEQYF,TGTGCCAGCAGCCAGGGATTCTACGAGCAGTACTTC
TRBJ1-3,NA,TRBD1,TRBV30,CACPDRASGNTIYF,TGTGCCTGCCCAGACAGGGCCTCTGGAAACACCATATATTTT
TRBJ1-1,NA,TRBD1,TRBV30,CAWSVGQGDTEAFF,TGTGCCTGGAGTGTTGGACAGGGCGACACTGAAGCTTTCTTT
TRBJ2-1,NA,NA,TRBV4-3,CASSPPGGGEIRFF,TGCGCCAGCAGCCCACCCGGAGGGGGCGAAATTCGGTTCTTC
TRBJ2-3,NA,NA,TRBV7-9,CASSGGWDTQYF,TGTGCCAGCAGTGGGGGTTGGGATACGCAGTATTTT
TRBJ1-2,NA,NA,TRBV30,CAWSVVTNYGYTF,TGTGCCTGGAGTGTAGTAACAAACTATGGCTACACCTTC
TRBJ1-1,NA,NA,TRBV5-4,CASSLRGPRTEAFF,TGTGCCAGCAGCCTTAGGGGCCCTAGGACTGAAGCTTTCTTT
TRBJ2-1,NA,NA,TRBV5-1,CASSLVGPTANEQFF,TGCGCCAGCAGCTTGGTGGGCCCGACAGCGAATGAGCAGTTCTTC
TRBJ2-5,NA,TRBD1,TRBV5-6,CASSLLGTGVVGRWETQYF,TGTGCCAGCAGCTTGCTGGGGACAGGGGTTGTGGGTCGATGGGAGACCCAGTACTTC
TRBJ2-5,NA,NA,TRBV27,CASSSQGQRETQYF,TGTGCCAGCAGTTCGCAGGGTCAGAGGGAGACCCAGTACTTC
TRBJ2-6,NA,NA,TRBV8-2,CGIILITQSRANVLTF,TGTGGCATCATCCTTATAACACAAAGTCGGGCCAACGTCCTGACTTTC
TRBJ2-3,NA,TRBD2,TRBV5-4,CASSRAGSSDTQYF,TGTGCCAGCAGCCGAGCGGGGTCCTCAGATACGCAGTATTTT
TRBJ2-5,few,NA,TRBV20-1,CSARGGETQYF,TGCAGTGCTAGAGGAGGGGAGACCCAGTACTTC
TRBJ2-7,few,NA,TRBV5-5,CASSFQDRYEQYF,TGTGCCAGCAGCTTTCAGGATAGGTACGAGCAGTACTTC
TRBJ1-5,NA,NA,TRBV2,CATRGLRGNQPQHF,TGTGCCACCCGGGGCCTGAGGGGCAATCAGCCCCAGCATTTT
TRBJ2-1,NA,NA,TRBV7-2,CASSLDILGNEQFF,TGTGCCAGCAGCTTAGATATTCTAGGGAATGAGCAGTTCTTC
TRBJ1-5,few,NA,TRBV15,CATSRDLGTFQPQHF,TGTGCCACCAGCAGAGATCTCGGGACGTTCCAGCCCCAGCATTTT
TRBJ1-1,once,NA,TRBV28,CASSLLRVGNTEAFF,TGTGCCAGCAGTTTGCTCAGGGTCGGGAACACTGAAGCTTTCTTT
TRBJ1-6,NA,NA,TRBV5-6,CASSYDWGGLNNSPLHF,TGTGCCAGCAGTTATGACTGGGGAGGACTTAATAATTCACCCCTCCACTTT